Shown below are 7 T cell receptor beta chains from a single sample sequenced in a study of radiotherapy plus CTLA-4 blockade in lung cancer (dated by TCRdb to 2017 to 2018). Libraries were prepared through the immunoSEQ multiplex PCR assay. This immuneACCESS table, as held by TCRdb, lists in-frame sequences with V and J called but not all clones. Of the missing ones, under half trace to an unresolved V gene in checked studies; the others have no known cause. The sample table holds 110,000 or so clones, of which nearly 80% were seen once. The ten most abundant clones make up roughly 5% of the sample. This specimen consisted of peripheral blood, obtained from a patient treated with radiotherapy plus ipilimumab. The receptors were gathered from a human donor with non-small cell lung cancer who had a partial response to radiotherapy plus ipilimumab.

This chain uses TRBV9 with TRBJ2-3; D possibly corresponds to TRBD2 (5 bases). The CDR3 runs to 15 residues. V lost 0 bases, J lost 5 bases, and 13 bases lay in between. The germline V gene encodes CDR1 SGDLS and CDR2 YYNGEE. The CDR3 here is CASSVGASSLDTQYF. In DNA form, the CDR3 reads TGTGCCAGCAGCGTAGGGGCTAGCAGTCTAGATACGCAGTATTTT.

This clone was counted between two and nine times. J is TRBJ1-5 and V is TRBV19, with TRBD1 identical over 8 bases. The germline gives CDR1 LNHDA, CDR2 SQIVND (reference sequence). V trimming: 3 bases; J trimming: 5 bases; junction bases outside the gene matches: 9. The CDR3 has 16 residues. The CDR3 protein is CASSIRDRPIDQPQHF. CDR3 DNA sequence: TGTGCCAGTAGTATTAGGGACAGGCCTATCGATCAGCCCCAGCATTTT.

This clone was recorded once. The rearrangement joins TRBV2 to TRBJ2-2, with 8 bases identical to TRBD1. CDR3 length equals 14 residues. Trimming at V came to 7 bases and at J to 7 bases, leaving 8 bases not matched to a gene. Germline-derived CDR1 and CDR2 are SNHLY and FYNNEI. CDR3 bases: TGTGCCAGCACCTTAAGACAGGGGTTCGGGGAGCTGTTTTTT. This translates into CASTLRQGFGELFF.

The CDR3 sequence: CASSFIGGGNNEAFF. The CDR3 nucleotides read TGCGCCAGCAGCTTCATCGGGGGGGGTAATAACGAAGCTTTCTTT. The chain links TRBV5-1 to TRBJ1-1, with a possible D match to TRBD1 (5 bases). The V and J ends lost 2 bases and 8 bases respectively, with 19 bases between them. The CDR3 loop spans 15 amino acids. Germline loops: CDR1 SGHRS, CDR2 YFSETQ. The full variable domain, its missing parts supplied by reference TRBV5-1 and TRBJ1-1, is KAGVTQTPRYLIKTRGQQVTLSCSPISGHRSVSWYQQTPGQGLQFLFEYFSETQRNKGNFPGRFSGRQFSNSRSEMNVSTLELGDSALYLCASSFIGGGNNEAFFGQGTRLTVV.

The rearrangement links TRBV4-1 to TRBJ1-1; D ambiguous. Per germline, CDR1 MGHRA and CDR2 YSYEKL. The germline V and J ends were trimmed by 4 bases and 0 bases, with 15 bases remaining between them. The CDR3 sequence is 16 residues long. The CDR3 sequence: CASSPQWGGLNTEAFF. In DNA form, the CDR3 reads TGCGCCAGCAGCCCCCAGTGGGGAGGTTTGAACACTGAAGCTTTCTTT.

The chain couples TRBV28 to TRBJ1-5, with D possibly being TRBD1 (5 bases). The germline V and J ends were trimmed by 4 bases and 2 bases, with 9 bases remaining between them. The CDR3 contains 14 residues. CDR1 and CDR2 (germline): MDHEN, SYDVKM. CDR3 sequence: CASSWGGRNQPQHF. In DNA, the CDR3 is TGTGCCAGCAGTTGGGGGGGACGCAATCAGCCCCAGCATTTT.

The chain joins TRBV15 to TRBJ1-2; D unresolved. This CDR3 comprises 14 residues. Trimming removed 5 bases from V and 10 bases from J, with 20 bases in between. Germline-derived CDR1 and CDR2 are LNHNV and YYDKDF (reference sequence). This CDR3 is CATSRGSLGSDYTF. The CDR3 DNA follows: TGTGCCACCAGCCGGGGTTCGCTGGGGAGCGACTACACCTTC.